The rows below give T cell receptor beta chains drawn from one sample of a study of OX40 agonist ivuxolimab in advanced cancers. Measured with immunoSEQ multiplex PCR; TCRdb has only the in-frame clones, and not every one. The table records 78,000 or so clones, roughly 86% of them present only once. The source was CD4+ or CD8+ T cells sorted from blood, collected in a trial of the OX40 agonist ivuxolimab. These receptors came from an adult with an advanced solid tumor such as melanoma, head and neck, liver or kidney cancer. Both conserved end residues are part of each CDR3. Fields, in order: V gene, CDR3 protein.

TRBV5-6 CASSRRTGNEQYF
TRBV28 CASSLIIGRGSGNTIYF
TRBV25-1 CASSEYRGVNEKLFF
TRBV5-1 CASSLPLAGGLLTDTQYF
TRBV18 CASSPHAIGQGNTEAFF
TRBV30 CACSRGGEGETQYF
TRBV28 CASRRDGGSGGIQYF
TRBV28 CASNSGGHYGYTF
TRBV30 CAWSVGQGAGNTIYF
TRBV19 CASSIVPGADYGYTF
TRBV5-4 CASSLIDRVEETQYF
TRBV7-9 CASSLLLSTDTQYF
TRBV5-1 CASSSSGTGGWSEQYF
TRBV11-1 CASSLGGSYEQYF
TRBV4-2 CASMRDSNSGNTIYF
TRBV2 CASSGNGTYEQYF
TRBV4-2 CASSLDRNTEAFF
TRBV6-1 CASSEAGGQGVPRAFF
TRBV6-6 CASSRQWGSNQPQHF
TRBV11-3 CASSISGVEAFF
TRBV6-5 CATRVDYNSPLHF
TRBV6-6 CASRRDVNSGNTIYF
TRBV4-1 CASSQDNTDEQFF
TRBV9 CASSARWQGPYNEQFF
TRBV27 CASSIRRNEQFF
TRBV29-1 CSAIVTDTQYF
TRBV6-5 CASSSVPNQPQHF
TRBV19 CASSILGTNYGYTF
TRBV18 CASSVGTSSHTGELFF
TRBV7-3 CASSRQRTGELFF
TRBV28 CASLTASFEKLFF
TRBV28 CASSLWSGQGTNTEAFF
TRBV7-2 CASSPGGNQPQHF
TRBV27 CASSPSRGPYEQYF
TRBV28 CASLATNEKLFF
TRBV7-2 CASSRDRELPYEQYF
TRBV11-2 CASSLRRGYYNEQFF
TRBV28 CASSLPGTGIQPQHF
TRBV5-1 CASSLVLAGPETQYF
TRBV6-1 CASSAGQGSYPNYGYTF